This entry lists 8 T cell receptor beta chains sequenced from one sample in a study of tumor and adjacent non-tumor tissue in lung cancer. This sample's RNA came from whole unsorted tissue. Three rounds of nested PCR, following a modified ARM-PCR protocol, produced the TCRbeta library. TCRdb re-called the multiplex PCR reads through MiXCR, storing one row per CDR3 protein. The sample has 100,000 to 150,000 distinct CDR3 sequences, 66% seen once. Sequenced material: lung tumor tissue. These receptors originate from a man aged 25-45 years with non-small cell lung cancer.

With respect to this clonotype: The germline gene is not matched at one end of the junction; a read error may be the cause. This chain links TRBV7-9 with TRBJ2-1, with 13 nucleotides matching TRBD2. The CDR3 sequence is 17 residues long. Germline-derived CDR1 and CDR2 are SEHNR and FQNEAQ (reference sequence). As DNA, the CDR3 is TGTGCCAGCGGCTCCCGACTAGCGGGAGGATCCTACAATGAGCAATTCTTC. Its protein product is CASGSRLAGGSYNEQFF.

This clonotype showed up just once. A much larger clone is a single base away; this may be a read error. The chain employs TRBV20-1 and TRBJ2-3; 9 bases agree with TRBD1. The CDR3 is made up of 14 amino acids. Germline V gives CDR1 DFQATT, CDR2 SNEGSKA (reference sequence). V was clipped by 8 bases and J by 0 bases; unmatched bases: 6. The CDR3 coding sequence is TGCAGTACTGGACAGGGGCGAAGCACAGATACGCAGTATTTT. Amino acid sequence: CSTGQGRSTDTQYF.

This clonotype was counted ten times or more. The V call is TRBV29-1, the J call TRBJ1-2; possibly TRBD1 for D (6 bases). The CDR3 contains 11 residues. With 8 bases removed from V and 4 bases from J, the gap between germline ends came to 11 bases. Germline CDR1 reads SQVTM; CDR2 reads ANQGSEA. This CDR3 is CSSRDTYGYTF. CDR3 bases: TGCAGCAGCCGGGACACCTATGGCTACACCTTC.

Comments on this clonotype: A much larger clone lies one base from this, so it may be a read error. The J gene is TRBJ1-2, the V gene TRBV6-6; D not certain. Germline assignment: CDR1 MNHNY and CDR2 SVGAGI (reference sequence). This CDR3 spans 11 amino acids. Here the CDR3 DNA reads TGTGCCAGCAAGGCTGATTATGGCTACGCCTTC. This sequence encodes CASKADYGYAF.

Worth noting for this clonotype: A much more abundant neighbour one base away suggests this may be a read error. The rearrangement joins TRBV29-1 to TRBJ2-1; D possibly corresponds to TRBD2 (5 bases). CDR3 length: 13 amino acids. The V and J ends lost 0 bases and 10 bases respectively, with 13 bases between them. Germline lookup yields CDR1 SQVTM and CDR2 ANQGSEA. The CDR3 DNA reads as TGCAGCGTTGAAGAGTATGGCCGAGGGGAGCAGTTCTTC. Translated, it gives CSVEEYGRGEQFF.

This chain joins TRBV20-1 and TRBJ2-1; tentative D call: TRBD1 (8 bases). The CDR3 sequence is 14 residues long. The germline CDR1 and CDR2 sequences are DFQATT and SNEGSKA (reference sequence). CDR3 loop: CNARLNTGGVEQFF. CDR3 DNA: TGCAATGCCAGACTTAATACAGGGGGGGTTGAGCAGTTCTTC.

A word on this clonotype: The CDR3 does not close with the conserved phenylalanine or tryptophan, likely indicating a read error. The chain is built from TRBV11-2 and TRBJ2-3; 7 nucleotides agree with TRBD1. CDR3 size: 15 residues. Germline CDR1 is SGHAT and CDR2 is FQNNGV. In DNA form, the CDR3 reads TGTGCCAGCAGCTTGGGGACAGTGGGCACAGATACACAGTATTCT. It translates to CASSLGTVGTDTQYS.

A remark on this clonotype: A much larger clone lies a single base off, so this may be a read error. This chain uses TRBV12-3 or TRBV12-4 with TRBJ1-1; D uncertain. V was pared by 8 bases and J by 1 base, with 17 bases between. This CDR3 spans 15 amino acids. The CDR3 DNA reads TGTGCCAGCTGCTCGGGCCCCCCTTGGAACACTGAAGCTTTCTTT. This sequence encodes CASCSGPPWNTEAFF.